A single count supports the clone carrying this T cell receptor beta chain. What it binds is unknown. The data derive from a study of shared clonotypes between healthy human individuals. Whole-study findings and limits: Naive subsets generally had larger estimated richness than memory subsets.

Naive CD8 cells were CD45RO-negative, positively selected for CCR7, excluding terminally differentiated effector memory CD45RA+ cells. Produced via immunoSEQ multiplex PCR; TCRdb's table is partial and in-frame only. The sample records fewer than 1 million clones, just over 95% being singletons. Germline loops: CDR1 SGHRS, CDR2 YFSETQ. CDR3 size: 15 residues. Trimming cost V 0 bases and J 4 bases, with 13 bases left between them. The source is a man in his thirties or forties in good health. The sample was naive CD8+ T cells sorted from blood. V usage is TRBV5-1 and J usage is TRBJ1-2; weak D call: TRBD1 (5 bases). The CDR3 spells CASSLDPGSGYGYTF. The CDR3 DNA reads TGCGCCAGCAGCTTGGACCCAGGGTCTGGCTATGGCTACACCTTC.